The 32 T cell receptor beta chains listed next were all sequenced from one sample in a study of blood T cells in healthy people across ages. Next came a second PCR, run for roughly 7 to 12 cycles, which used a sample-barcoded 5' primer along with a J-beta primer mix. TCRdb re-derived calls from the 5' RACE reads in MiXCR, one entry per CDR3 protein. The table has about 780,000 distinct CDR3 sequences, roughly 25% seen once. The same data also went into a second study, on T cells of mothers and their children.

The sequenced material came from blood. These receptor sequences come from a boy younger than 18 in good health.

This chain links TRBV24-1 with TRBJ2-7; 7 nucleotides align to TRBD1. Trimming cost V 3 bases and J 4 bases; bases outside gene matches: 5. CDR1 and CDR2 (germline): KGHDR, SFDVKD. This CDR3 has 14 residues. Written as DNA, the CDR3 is TGTGCCACCAGTGATCCGTACAGGGGTTACGAGCAGTACTTC. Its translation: CATSDPYRGYEQYF.

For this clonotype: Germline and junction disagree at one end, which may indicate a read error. The CDR3 sequence is CASQDRDDKLFF. Here the CDR3 DNA reads TGTGCCTCACAGGACAGGGATGACAAACTGTTTTTT. The chain links TRBV30 to TRBJ1-4; 8 nucleotides line up with TRBD1. Looked up from germline, CDR1 is GTSNPN and CDR2 is SVGIG (reference sequence). The CDR3 is 12 amino acids.

The CDR3 nucleotides read TGTGCCACCAGCAGAGTCCCGGGAGAGACCCAGTACTTC. Encoded protein: CATSRVPGETQYF. This chain uses TRBV15 with TRBJ2-5; no clear D. V was clipped by 1 base and J by 4 bases, with 7 bases between them. Germline V lookup: CDR1 LNHNV, CDR2 YYDKDF (reference sequence). This CDR3 contains 13 residues.

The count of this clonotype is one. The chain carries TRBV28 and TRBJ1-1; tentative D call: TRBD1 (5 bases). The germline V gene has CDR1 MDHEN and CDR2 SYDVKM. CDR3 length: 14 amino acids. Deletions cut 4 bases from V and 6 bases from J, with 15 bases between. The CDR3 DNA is TGTGCCAGCAGTTGGGACCGCCGTCAACCTGAAGCTTTCTTT. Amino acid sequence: CASSWDRRQPEAFF.

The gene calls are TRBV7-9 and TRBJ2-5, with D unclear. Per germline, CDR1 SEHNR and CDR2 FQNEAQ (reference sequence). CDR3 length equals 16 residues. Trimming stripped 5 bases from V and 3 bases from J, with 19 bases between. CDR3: CASSPRWGNRKETQYF. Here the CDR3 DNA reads TGTGCCAGCAGCCCCCGTTGGGGTAATCGGAAAGAGACCCAGTACTTC.

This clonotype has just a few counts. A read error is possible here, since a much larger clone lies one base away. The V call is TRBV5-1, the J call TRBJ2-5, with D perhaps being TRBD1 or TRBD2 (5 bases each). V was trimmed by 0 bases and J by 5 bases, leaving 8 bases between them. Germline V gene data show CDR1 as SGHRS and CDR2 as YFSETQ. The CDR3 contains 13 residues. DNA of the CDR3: TGCGCCAGCAGCTTGGAAGGGGACGAGACCCAGTACTTC. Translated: CASSLEGDETQYF.

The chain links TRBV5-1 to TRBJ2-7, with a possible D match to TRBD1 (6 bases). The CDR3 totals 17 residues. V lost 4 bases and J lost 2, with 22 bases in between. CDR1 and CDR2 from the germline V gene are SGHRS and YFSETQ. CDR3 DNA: TGCGCCAGCAGCATAACCACCATCAGGGGTCTCACCTACGAGCAGTACTTC. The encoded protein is CASSITTIRGLTYEQYF.

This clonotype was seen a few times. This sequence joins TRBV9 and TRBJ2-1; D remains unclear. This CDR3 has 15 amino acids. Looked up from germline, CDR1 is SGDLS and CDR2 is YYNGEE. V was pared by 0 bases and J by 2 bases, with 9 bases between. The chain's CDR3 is CASSVVDSTYNEQFF. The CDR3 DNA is TGTGCCAGCAGCGTAGTTGACTCAACCTACAATGAGCAGTTCTTC.

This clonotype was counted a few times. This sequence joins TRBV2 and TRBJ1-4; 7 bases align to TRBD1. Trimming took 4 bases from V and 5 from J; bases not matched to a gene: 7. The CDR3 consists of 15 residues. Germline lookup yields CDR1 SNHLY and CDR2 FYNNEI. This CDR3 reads CASSVGDRRNEKLFF. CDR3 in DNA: TGTGCCAGCAGTGTAGGGGACAGAAGGAATGAAAAACTGTTTTTT.

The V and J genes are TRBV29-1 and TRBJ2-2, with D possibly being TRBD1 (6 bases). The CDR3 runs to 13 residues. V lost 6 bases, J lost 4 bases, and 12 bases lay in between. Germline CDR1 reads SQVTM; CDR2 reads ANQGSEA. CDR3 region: CSVIQGATGELFF. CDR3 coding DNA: TGCAGCGTAATACAGGGTGCCACCGGGGAGCTGTTTTTT.

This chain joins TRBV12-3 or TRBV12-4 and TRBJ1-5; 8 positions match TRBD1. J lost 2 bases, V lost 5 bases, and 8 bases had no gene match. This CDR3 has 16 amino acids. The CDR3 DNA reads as TGTGCCAGCAGTAAACGGACAGGGCCGGGCAATCAGCCCCAGCATTTT. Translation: CASSKRTGPGNQPQHF.

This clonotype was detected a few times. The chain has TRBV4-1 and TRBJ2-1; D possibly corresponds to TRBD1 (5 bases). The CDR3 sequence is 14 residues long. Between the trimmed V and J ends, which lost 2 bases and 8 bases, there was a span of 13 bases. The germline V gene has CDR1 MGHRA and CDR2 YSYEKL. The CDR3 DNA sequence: TGCGCCAGCAGCCAACCCCTATACAGGTATGAGCAGTTCTTC. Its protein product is CASSQPLYRYEQFF.

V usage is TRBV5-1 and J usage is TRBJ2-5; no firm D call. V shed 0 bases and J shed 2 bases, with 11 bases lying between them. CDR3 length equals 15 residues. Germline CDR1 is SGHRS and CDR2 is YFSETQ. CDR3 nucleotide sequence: TGCGCCAGCAGCTTGGTAGCTCGACCTCAAGAGACCCAGTACTTC. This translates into CASSLVARPQETQYF. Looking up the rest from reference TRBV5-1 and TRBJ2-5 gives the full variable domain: KAGVTQTPRYLIKTRGQQVTLSCSPISGHRSVSWYQQTPGQGLQFLFEYFSETQRNKGNFPGRFSGRQFSNSRSEMNVSTLELGDSALYLCASSLVARPQETQYFGPGTRLLVL.

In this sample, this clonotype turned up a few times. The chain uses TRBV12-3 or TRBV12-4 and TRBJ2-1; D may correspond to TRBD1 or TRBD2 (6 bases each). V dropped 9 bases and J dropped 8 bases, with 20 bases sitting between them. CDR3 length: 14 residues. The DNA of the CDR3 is TGTGCCAGTTCCGGCCGGGGGCAGCCCCATGAGCAGTTCTTC. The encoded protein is CASSGRGQPHEQFF.

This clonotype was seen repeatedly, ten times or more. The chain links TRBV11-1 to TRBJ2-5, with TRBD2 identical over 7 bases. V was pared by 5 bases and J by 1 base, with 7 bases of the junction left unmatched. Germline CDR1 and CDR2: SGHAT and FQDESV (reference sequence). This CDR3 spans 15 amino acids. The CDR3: CASSPWEGSQETQYF. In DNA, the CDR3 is TGTGCCAGCAGCCCATGGGAGGGGTCCCAAGAGACCCAGTACTTC. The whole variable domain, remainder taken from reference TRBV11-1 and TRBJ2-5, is EAEVAQSPRYKITEKSQAVAFWCDPISGHATLYWYRQILGQGPELLVQFQDESVVDDSQLPKDRFSAERLKGVDSTLKIQPAELGDSAMYLCASSPWEGSQETQYFGPGTRLLVL.

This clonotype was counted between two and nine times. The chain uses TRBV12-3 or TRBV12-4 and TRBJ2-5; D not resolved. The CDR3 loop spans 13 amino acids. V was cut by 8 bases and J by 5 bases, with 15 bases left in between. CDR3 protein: CASRTWVLETQYF. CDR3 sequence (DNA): TGTGCCAGCCGGACGTGGGTATTGGAGACCCAGTACTTC.

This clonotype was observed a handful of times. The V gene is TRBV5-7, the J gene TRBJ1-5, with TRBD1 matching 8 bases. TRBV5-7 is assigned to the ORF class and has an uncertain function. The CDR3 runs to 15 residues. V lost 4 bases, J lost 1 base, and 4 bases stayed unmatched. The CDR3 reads CASSQDRESNQPQHF. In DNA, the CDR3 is TGTGCCAGCAGCCAGGACAGGGAGAGCAATCAGCCCCAGCATTTT.

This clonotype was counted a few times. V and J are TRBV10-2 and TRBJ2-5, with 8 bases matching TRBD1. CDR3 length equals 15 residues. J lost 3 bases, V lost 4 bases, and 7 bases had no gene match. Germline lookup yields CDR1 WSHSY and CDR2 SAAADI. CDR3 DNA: TGCGCCAGCAGTGCCCCCCAGGGGGCGGAAGAGACCCAGTACTTC. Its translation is CASSAPQGAEETQYF.

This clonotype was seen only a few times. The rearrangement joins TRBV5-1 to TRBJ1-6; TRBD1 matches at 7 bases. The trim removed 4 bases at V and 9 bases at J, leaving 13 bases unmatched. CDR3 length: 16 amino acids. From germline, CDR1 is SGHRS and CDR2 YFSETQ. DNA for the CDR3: TGCGCCAGCAGCCCTAGGACAGGTGTGGGCGGTTCACCCCTCCACTTT. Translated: CASSPRTGVGGSPLHF.

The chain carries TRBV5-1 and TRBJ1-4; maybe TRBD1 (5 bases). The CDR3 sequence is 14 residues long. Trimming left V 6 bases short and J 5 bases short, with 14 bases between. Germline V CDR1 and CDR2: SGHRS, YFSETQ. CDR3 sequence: CASTSGTGNEKLFF. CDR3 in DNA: TGCGCCAGCACCTCTGGGACGGGGAATGAAAAACTGTTTTTT.

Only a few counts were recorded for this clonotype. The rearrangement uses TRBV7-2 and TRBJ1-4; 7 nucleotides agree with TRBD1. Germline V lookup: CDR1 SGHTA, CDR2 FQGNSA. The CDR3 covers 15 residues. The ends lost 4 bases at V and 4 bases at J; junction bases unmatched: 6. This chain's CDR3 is CASSSSQGVNEKLFF. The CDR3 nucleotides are TGTGCCAGCAGCTCATCTCAGGGGGTTAATGAAAAACTGTTTTTT.

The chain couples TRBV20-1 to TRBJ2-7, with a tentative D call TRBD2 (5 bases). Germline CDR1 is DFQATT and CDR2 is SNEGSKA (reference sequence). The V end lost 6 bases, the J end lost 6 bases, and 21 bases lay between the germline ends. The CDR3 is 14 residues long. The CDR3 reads CSAPSIGLAGEQYF. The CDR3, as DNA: TGCAGTGCCCCCTCGATAGGGCTAGCTGGCGAGCAGTACTTC.

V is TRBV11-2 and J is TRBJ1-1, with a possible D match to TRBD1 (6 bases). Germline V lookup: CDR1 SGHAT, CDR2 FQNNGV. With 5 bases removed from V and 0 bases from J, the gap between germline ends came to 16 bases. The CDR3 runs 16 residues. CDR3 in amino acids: CASSHLTGWVNTEAFF. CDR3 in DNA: TGTGCCAGCAGCCACCTAACAGGGTGGGTGAACACTGAAGCTTTCTTT.

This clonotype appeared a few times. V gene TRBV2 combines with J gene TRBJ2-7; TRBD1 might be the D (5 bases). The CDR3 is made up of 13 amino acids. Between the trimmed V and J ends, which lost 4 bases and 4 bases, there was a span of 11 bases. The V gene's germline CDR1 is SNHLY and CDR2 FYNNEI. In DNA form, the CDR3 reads TGTGCCAGCAGTGCGGTGACAGCTTACGAGCAGTACTTC. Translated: CASSAVTAYEQYF.

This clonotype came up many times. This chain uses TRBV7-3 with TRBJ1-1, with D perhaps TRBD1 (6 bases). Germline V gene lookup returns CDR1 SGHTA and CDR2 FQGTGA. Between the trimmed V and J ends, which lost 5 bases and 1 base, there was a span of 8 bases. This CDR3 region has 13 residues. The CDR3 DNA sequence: TGTGCCAGCAGCCAGGACAGGAACACTGAAGCTTTCTTT. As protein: CASSQDRNTEAFF.

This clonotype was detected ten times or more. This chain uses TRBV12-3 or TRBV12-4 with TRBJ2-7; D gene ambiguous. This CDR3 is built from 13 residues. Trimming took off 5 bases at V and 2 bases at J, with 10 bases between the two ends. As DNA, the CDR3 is TGTGCCAGCAGTCTGGACGGCACCTACGAGCAGTACTTC. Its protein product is CASSLDGTYEQYF.

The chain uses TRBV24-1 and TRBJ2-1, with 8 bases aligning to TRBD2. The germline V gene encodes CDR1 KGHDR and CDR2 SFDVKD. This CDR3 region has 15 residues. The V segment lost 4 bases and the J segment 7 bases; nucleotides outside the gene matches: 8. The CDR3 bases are TGTGCCACCAGTGACCCCCGGACGGGGGGGAATGAGCAGTTCTTC. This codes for CATSDPRTGGNEQFF.

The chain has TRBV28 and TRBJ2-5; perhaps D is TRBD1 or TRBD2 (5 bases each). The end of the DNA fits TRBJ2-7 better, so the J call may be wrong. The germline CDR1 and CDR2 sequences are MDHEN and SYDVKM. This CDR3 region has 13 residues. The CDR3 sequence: CAGTTGQWGEQYF. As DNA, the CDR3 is TGTGCCGGCACCACGGGGCAATGGGGCGAGCAGTACTTC.

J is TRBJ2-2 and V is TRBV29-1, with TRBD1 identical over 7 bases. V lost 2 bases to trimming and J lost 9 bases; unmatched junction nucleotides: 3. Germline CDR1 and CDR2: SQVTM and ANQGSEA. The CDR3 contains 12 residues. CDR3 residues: CSVELRGRELFF. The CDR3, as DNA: TGCAGCGTTGAACTCAGGGGGAGGGAGCTGTTTTTT.

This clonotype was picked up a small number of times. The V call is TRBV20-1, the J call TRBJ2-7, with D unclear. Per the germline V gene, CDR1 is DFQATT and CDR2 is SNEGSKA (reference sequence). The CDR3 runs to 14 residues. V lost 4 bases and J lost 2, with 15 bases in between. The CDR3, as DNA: TGCAGTGCTACCGAGAATCGGATTGCCTACGAGCAGTACTTC. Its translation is CSATENRIAYEQYF.

The CDR3 region has the DNA TGCGCCAGCAGCCCTCGGGGAGGTTACGAGACCCAGTACTTC. Translated, it gives CASSPRGGYETQYF. The genes are TRBV5-1 and TRBJ2-5; a possible D gene is TRBD2 (6 bases). V lost 4 bases and J 5 bases, leaving 15 bases between the germline ends. The CDR3 covers 14 residues. In germline, CDR1 is SGHRS, CDR2 YFSETQ.

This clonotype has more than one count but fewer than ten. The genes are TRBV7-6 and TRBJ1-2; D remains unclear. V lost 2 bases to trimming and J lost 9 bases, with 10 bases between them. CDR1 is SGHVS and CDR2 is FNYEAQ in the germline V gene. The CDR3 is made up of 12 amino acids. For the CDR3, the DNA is TGTGCCAGCAGCTTATTGCCGGGTCGCTACACCTTC. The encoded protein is CASSLLPGRYTF.